The 7 T cell receptor beta chains given below trace back to one sample, sequenced in a study of shared clonotypes between healthy human individuals. Measured with immunoSEQ multiplex PCR; TCRdb has only the in-frame clones, and not every one. Seen here are a few hundred thousand clones, around 81% observed once, and the top ten hold around 11%. The sample taken for sequencing was PBMCs. The receptors shown here come from a woman between 40 and 55 years old in good health. Some clones in this sample may be carry-over from other donors' samples.

In DNA, the CDR3 is TGTGCCTGGAGTAGGAGAGGAGGCCCGAGGGCCCACTACGAGCAGTACTTC. It encodes CAWSRRGGPRAHYEQYF. This chain uses TRBV30 with TRBJ2-5, with a weak D call TRBD2 (5 bases). The closer fit of TRBJ2-7 to the DNA end suggests the J call may be wrong. Germline V lookup: CDR1 GTSNPN, CDR2 SVGIG (reference sequence). The CDR3 contains 17 residues.

The chain recombines TRBV7-3 with TRBJ1-2, with D perhaps TRBD1 (5 bases). CDR3 length: 13 amino acids. V was pared by 1 base and J by 8 bases, with 11 bases between. Germline V CDR1 and CDR2: SGHTA, FQGTGA. CDR3 in amino acids: CASSLNQGEGYTF. CDR3 bases: TGTGCCAGCAGCTTAAATCAGGGTGAAGGCTACACCTTC.

The chain carries TRBV30 and TRBJ2-3, with a tentative D call TRBD2 (5 bases). Trimming took 5 bases from V and 1 from J, leaving 7 bases between them. This CDR3 is built from 12 residues. The germline gives CDR1 GTSNPN, CDR2 SVGIG (reference sequence). CDR3 DNA: TGTGCCTGGGGACTTCGCACAGATACGCAGTATTTT. This sequence encodes CAWGLRTDTQYF. Filled out from reference TRBV30 and TRBJ2-3, the complete variable domain reads SQTIHQWPATLVQPVGSPLSLECTVEGTSNPNLYWYRQAAGRGLQLLFYSVGIGQISSEVPQNLSASRPQDRQFILSSKKLLLSDSGFYLCAWGLRTDTQYFGPGTRLTVL.

V gene TRBV28 combines with J gene TRBJ2-3, with D perhaps TRBD2 (6 bases). Germline CDR1 is MDHEN and CDR2 is SYDVKM. The ends were cut back, 4 bases at V and 6 bases at J, with 17 bases in the middle. The CDR3 runs to 15 residues. CDR3: CASSSGGGAWDTQYF. The CDR3 coding sequence is TGTGCCAGCAGTTCCGGGGGTGGGGCTTGGGATACGCAGTATTTT. The whole variable domain, filled in from reference TRBV28 and TRBJ2-3, reads DVKVTQSSRYLVKRTGEKVFLECVQDMDHENMFWYRQDPGLGLRLIYFSYDVKMKEKGDIPEGYSVSREKKERFSLILESASTNQTSMYLCASSSGGGAWDTQYFGPGTRLTVL.

In its sample, this clone was seen a few times. The chain is built from TRBV14 and TRBJ2-5; weak D call: TRBD1 (6 bases). Germline lookup yields CDR1 SGHDN and CDR2 FVKESK. Between the trimmed V and J ends, which lost 4 bases and 4 bases, there was a span of 16 bases. This CDR3 contains 15 residues. CDR3 residues: CASSPTDRPRETQYF. The CDR3 region has the DNA TGTGCCAGCAGCCCAACCGACAGGCCTCGAGAGACCCAGTACTTC.

This chain uses TRBV5-5 with TRBJ1-3, with TRBD1 matching over 9 bases. The ends lost 0 bases at V and 6 bases at J; junction bases unmatched: 7. Per germline, CDR1 SGHKS and CDR2 YYEKEE (reference sequence). The length of the CDR3 is 16 residues. CDR3 DNA: TGTGCCAGCAGCTTGGCAGGGACAGGGTTTTCAAACACCATATATTTT. Translation: CASSLAGTGFSNTIYF.

The rearrangement joins TRBV4-2 to TRBJ2-5, with D perhaps TRBD1 or TRBD2 (5 bases each). This CDR3 comprises 17 residues. With 2 bases removed from V and 0 bases from J, the gap between germline ends came to 16 bases. Germline CDR1 and CDR2: LGHNA and YNFKEQ. CDR3 residues: CASSQRGVGTYQETQYF. The CDR3 DNA sequence: TGTGCCAGCAGCCAAAGAGGGGTGGGAACGTACCAAGAGACCCAGTACTTC.